Here is one TCR beta chain with its context. Germline assignment: CDR1 LNHDA and CDR2 SQIVND (reference sequence). V was pared by 5 bases and J by 3 bases, with 3 bases of the junction left unmatched. The CDR3 is 15 amino acids. This sample is part of a study of T cell changes during pregnancy in multiple sclerosis. Profiling relied on immunoSEQ multiplex PCR, and the TCRdb table lists in-frame clones only, not all of them. The sample includes 80,000 to 100,000 clones, about nine tenths of them seen just once. The clonotype comes from a female donor in good health, enrolled as a control in a pregnancy study. The genes are TRBV19 and TRBJ2-3; 12 nucleotides agree with TRBD1. Sample: peripheral blood, taken in the second trimester of pregnancy. DNA for the CDR3: TGTGCCAGTAGTCCGGGACAGGGGGCAACAGATACGCAGTATTTT. Its protein product is CASSPGQGATDTQYF.